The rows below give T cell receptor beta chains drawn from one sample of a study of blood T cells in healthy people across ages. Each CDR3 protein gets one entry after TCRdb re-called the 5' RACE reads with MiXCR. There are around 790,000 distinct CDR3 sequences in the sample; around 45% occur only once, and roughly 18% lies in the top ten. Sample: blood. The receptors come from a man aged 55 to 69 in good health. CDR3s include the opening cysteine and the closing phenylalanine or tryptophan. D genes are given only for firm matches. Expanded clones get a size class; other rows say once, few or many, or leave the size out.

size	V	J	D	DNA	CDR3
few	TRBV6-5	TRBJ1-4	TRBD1	TGTGCCAGCAGTTACGGAGGGACAGGTTCTGAAAAACTGTTTTTT	CASSYGGTGSEKLFF
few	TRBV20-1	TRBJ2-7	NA	TGCAGTGCTAGGGGATTCGGGGGTCCCTACGAGCAGTACTTC	CSARGFGGPYEQYF
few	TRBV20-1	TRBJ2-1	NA	TGCAGTGCCCCAAGGGCGGGGGCAGGGAATGAGCAGTTCTTC	CSAPRAGAGNEQFF
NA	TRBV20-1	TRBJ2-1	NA	TGCAGTGTGCCGTCGCCGGACAATGAGCAGTTCTTC	CSVPSPDNEQFF
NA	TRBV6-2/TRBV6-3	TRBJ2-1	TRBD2	TGTGCCAGCAGTTCCAAGACTAGCAGATATGAGCAGTTCTTC	CASSSKTSRYEQFF
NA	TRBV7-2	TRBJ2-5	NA	TGTGCCAGCAGCCCCCATTTTGCAGAGACCCAGTACTTC	CASSPHFAETQYF
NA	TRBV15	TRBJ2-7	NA	TGTGCCACCAGCCCAGGACCGTTGAGCTCCTACGAGCAGTACTTC	CATSPGPLSSYEQYF
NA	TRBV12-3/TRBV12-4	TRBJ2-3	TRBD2	TGTGCCAGCACGGGGACTAGCGGGGGGGCAAATACGCAGTATTTT	CASTGTSGGANTQYF
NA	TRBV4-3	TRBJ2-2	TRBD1	TGCGCCAGCAGCCAAGCACAGGGGGTTGGTCACGGGGAGCTGTTTTTT	CASSQAQGVGHGELFF
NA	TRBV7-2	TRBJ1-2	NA	TGTGCCAGCAGCGTCGAACAGTCAATCTATGGCTACACCTTC	CASSVEQSIYGYTF
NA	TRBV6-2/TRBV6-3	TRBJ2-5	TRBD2	TGTGCCAGCAGTGGACTAGCGGGGGCCTATGAGCAGTACTTC	CASSGLAGAYEQYF
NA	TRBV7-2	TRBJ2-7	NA	TGTGCCAGCAGTTCAGACGGTTGGTACGAGCAGTACTTC	CASSSDGWYEQYF
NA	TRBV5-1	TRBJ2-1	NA	TGCGCCAGCAGCCCCGTCGTGGGGGAGACCCAGTTCTTC	CASSPVVGETQFF
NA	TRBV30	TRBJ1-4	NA	TGTGCCTGGAGGCCCTCCGTTGGGGGACTGGAACTGTTTTTT	CAWRPSVGGLELFF
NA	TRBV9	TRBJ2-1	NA	TGTGCCAGCAGCCCGGGGACCGGTGGAGGATCGTATCAGTTCTTC	CASSPGTGGGSYQFF
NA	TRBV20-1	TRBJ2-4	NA	TGCAGTGCTAGGTCTAGGGGAGGCAAAAACATTCAGTACTTC	CSARSRGGKNIQYF
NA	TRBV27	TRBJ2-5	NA	TGTGCCAGCAAGGCGTCGTTTCGACCGGAGACCCAGTACTTC	CASKASFRPETQYF
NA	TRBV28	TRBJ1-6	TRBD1	TGTGCCAGCAGTCACCGACAGGGGGGATCACCCCTCCACTTT	CASSHRQGGSPLHF
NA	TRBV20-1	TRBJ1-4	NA	TGCAGTGCTGGAGATTCGGGCAGAAAAAATGAAAAACTGTTTTTT	CSAGDSGRKNEKLFF
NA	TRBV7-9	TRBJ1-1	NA	TGTGCCAGCAGCTTAGTATGGGGGGCTCGGAACACTGAAGCTTTCTTT	CASSLVWGARNTEAFF
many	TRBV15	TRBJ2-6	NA	TGTGCCACCAGCACTCTTTTCGGACAGGAGGGCTCTGGGGCCAACGTCCTGACTTTC	CATSTLFGQEGSGANVLTF
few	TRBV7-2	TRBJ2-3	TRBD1	TGTGCCAGCAGCTTAAGGCAGGTCCGGGGACAGGCCACAGATACGCAGTATTTT	CASSLRQVRGQATDTQYF
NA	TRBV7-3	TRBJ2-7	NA	TGTGCCAGCAGCTTAAGGGGCAGGGGAAGAGACGAGCAGTACTTC	CASSLRGRGRDEQYF
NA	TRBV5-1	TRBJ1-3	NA	TGCGCCAGCAGCTTGGTTGGTGCAGGGGAAAACACCATATATTTT	CASSLVGAGENTIYF
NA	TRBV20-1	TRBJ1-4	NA	TGCAGTGCCGTTCGTCGTCTGAAACTGTTTTTT	CSAVRRLKLFF
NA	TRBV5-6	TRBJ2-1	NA	TGTGCCAGCAGCAGACATATTGAGCAGTTCTTC	CASSRHIEQFF
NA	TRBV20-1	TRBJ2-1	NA	TGCAGTGTGATTAGGGGTAACCGACTCGATGAGCCGTTCTTC	CSVIRGNRLDEPFF
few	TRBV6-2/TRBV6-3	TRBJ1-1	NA	TGTGCCAGCAGTTCCTTGGGACCGGGAGAAGCTTTCTTT	CASSSLGPGEAFF
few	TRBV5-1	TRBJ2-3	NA	TGCGCCAGCAGTTCAGGGATTACAGATACGCAGTATTTT	CASSSGITDTQYF
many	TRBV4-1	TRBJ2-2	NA	TGCGCCAGCAGCCAAGACTCGAGCTACACCGGGGAGCTGTTTTTT	CASSQDSSYTGELFF
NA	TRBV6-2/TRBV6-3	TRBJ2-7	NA	TGTGCCAGCAGGCCCCCGGGTTCCTACGAGCAGTACTTC	CASRPPGSYEQYF
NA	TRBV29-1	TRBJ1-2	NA	TGCAGCGTTCTGATACTACAGGGAGTCTACTATGGCTACACCTTC	CSVLILQGVYYGYTF
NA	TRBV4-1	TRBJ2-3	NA	TGCGCCAGCAGCCAAGAGATCGGGGTGTCAGATACGCAGTATTTT	CASSQEIGVSDTQYF
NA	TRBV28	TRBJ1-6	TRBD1	TGTGCCAGCAGGAACCGCCGGGACAGTCTTAATTCACCCCTCCACTTT	CASRNRRDSLNSPLHF
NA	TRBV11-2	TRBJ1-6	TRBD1	TGTGCCAGCAGATCGGGACAGCAACCCCTCCACTTT	CASRSGQQPLHF
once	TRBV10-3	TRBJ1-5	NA	TGTGCCATCAGTGGAAACAGAGATAGCAATCAGCCCCAGCATTTT	CAISGNRDSNQPQHF
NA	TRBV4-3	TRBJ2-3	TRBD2	TGCACCAGCAGCCAAGACGAGGTTTGGTCGGGACTAGCGGGGGATACGCAGTATTTT	CTSSQDEVWSGLAGDTQYF
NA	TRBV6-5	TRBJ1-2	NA	TGTGCCAGCAGTTACTCGAACACGGCGGATGGCTACACCTTC	CASSYSNTADGYTF
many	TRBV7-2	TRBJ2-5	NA	TGTGCCAGCAGCTTGGACATAGGCCAAGAGACCCAGTACTTC	CASSLDIGQETQYF
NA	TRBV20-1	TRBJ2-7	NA	TGCAGTGCTAGAGATAAAGCCTCCTCCTACGAGCAGTACTTC	CSARDKASSYEQYF
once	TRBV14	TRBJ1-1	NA	TGTGCCAGCAGCCACTGGACAAAGAACACTGAAGCTTTCTTT	CASSHWTKNTEAFF
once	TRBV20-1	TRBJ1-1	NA	TGCAGTGCTAGATGGACAGCGAACACTGAAGCTTTCTTT	CSARWTANTEAFF
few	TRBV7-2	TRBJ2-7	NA	TGTGCCAGCAGCTTACTTCTTACCTACGAGCAGTACTTC	CASSLLLTYEQYF
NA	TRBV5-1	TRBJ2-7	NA	TGCGCCAGCAGCCAGGCCGCAGGGGTCAACGAGCAGTACTTC	CASSQAAGVNEQYF
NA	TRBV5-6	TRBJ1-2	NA	TGTGCCAGCAGCCGAAATACACCGTCCGAAAACTATGGCTACACCTTC	CASSRNTPSENYGYTF
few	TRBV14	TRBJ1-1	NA	TGTGCCAGCAGCCAACCCGGCGGCAGGGCTTTCTTT	CASSQPGGRAFF
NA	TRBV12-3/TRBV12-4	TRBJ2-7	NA	TGTGCCAGCGCCGGAACTAGAGGGGGCGAGCAGTACTTC	CASAGTRGGEQYF
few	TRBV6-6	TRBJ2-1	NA	TGTGCCAGCAGTTACGATGGATACTACAATGAGCAGTTCTTC	CASSYDGYYNEQFF
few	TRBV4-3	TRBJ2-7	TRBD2	TGCGCCAGCAGCCGATCAGCCGGGGGGTCCTCCTACGAGCAGTACTTC	CASSRSAGGSSYEQYF
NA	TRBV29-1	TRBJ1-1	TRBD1	TGCAGCGTAAGGACAGGGGCGAGCACTGAAGCTTTCTTT	CSVRTGASTEAFF
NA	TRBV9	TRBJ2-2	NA	TGTGCCAGCAGCGTCGGTCAGGCCATCAACAGGGAGCTGTTTTTT	CASSVGQAINRELFF
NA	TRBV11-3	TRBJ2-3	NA	TGTGCCAGCAGCTTAGGGCCTTCGGCGGATACGCAGTATTTT	CASSLGPSADTQYF
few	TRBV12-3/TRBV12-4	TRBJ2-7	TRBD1	TGTGCCAGCAGACTCCGGGGACAGGGCTACGAGCAGTACTTC	CASRLRGQGYEQYF
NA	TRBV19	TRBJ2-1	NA	TGTGCCAGTAGTATCGGTTATGGGGATGAGCAGTTCTTC	CASSIGYGDEQFF
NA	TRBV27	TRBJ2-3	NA	TGTGCCAGCAGCCGTCCCCCCCCACAAGATACGCAGTATTTT	CASSRPPPQDTQYF